Listed here are 26 T cell receptor beta chains from one sample, sequenced in a study of blood T cell repertoires in COVID-19. The table came from immunoSEQ multiplex PCR; TCRdb's copy has only in-frame clones and leaves some out. The sample has approximately 88,000 clones; 75% to 85% are singletons. Sequencing was performed on peripheral blood. Source of these receptors: a woman of 80 years or more with acute or convalescent COVID-19.

The chain carries TRBV7-2 and TRBJ2-1; 8 nucleotides agree with TRBD2. Germline V lookup: CDR1 SGHTA, CDR2 FQGNSA. This CDR3 has 15 residues. The V segment lost 6 bases and the J segment 6 bases; nucleotides outside the gene matches: 10. The CDR3 nucleotides are TGTGCCAGCAGAATAGCCAGCGGGAGTGGCAATGAGCAGTTCTTC. Its protein product is CASRIASGSGNEQFF.

The CDR3 coding sequence is TGTGCCAGCAGCTCAGGGGCGAACACTGAAGCTTTCTTT. Protein product: CASSSGANTEAFF. This chain connects TRBV7-3 to TRBJ1-1; tentative D call: TRBD1 (6 bases). The V end was cut by 4 bases, the J end by 1 base, with 7 bases between. Per the germline V gene, CDR1 is SGHTA and CDR2 is FQGTGA. CDR3 size: 13 residues. Full variable domain (missing parts from reference TRBV7-3 and TRBJ1-1): GAGVSQTPSNKVTEKGKYVELRCDPISGHTALYWYRQSLGQGPEFLIYFQGTGAADDSGLPNDRFFAVRPEGSVSTLKIQRTERGDSAVYLCASSSGANTEAFFGQGTRLTVV.

With regard to this clone: This CDR3 fails to terminate in the conserved phenylalanine or tryptophan, so it likely reflects a read error. For the CDR3, the DNA is TGTGCCAGCAGCCAAGCGGACACCCTGAAGGGATTTGGCTACACCCTC. This sequence encodes CASSQADTLKGFGYTL. The chain combines TRBV4-2 with TRBJ1-2, with TRBD1 as a possible D gene (5 bases). There are 16 residues in the CDR3. Germline values: CDR1 LGHNA, CDR2 YNFKEQ. V was clipped by 1 base and J by 7 bases, with 19 bases between them.

The chain recombines TRBV19 with TRBJ2-3, with TRBD1 matching over 8 bases. With V trimmed by 8 bases and J by 4 bases, 5 bases remained unmatched. The CDR3 is made up of 13 amino acids. Looked up from germline, CDR1 is LNHDA and CDR2 is SQIVND (reference sequence). The DNA for the CDR3 is TGTGCCAGTGACAGGGGTTCCGCAGATACGCAGTATTTT. This encodes CASDRGSADTQYF.

V is TRBV27 and J is TRBJ2-1; 8 bases fit TRBD2. With 11 bases clipped from V and 5 bases from J, the junction kept 14 bases outside the gene matches. CDR3 length: 15 amino acids. The V gene's germline CDR1 is MNHEY and CDR2 SMNVEV (reference sequence). The CDR3 DNA is TGTGCCGTTAGACGAGCGGGGGACCCTAACAATGAGCAGTTCTTC. It translates to CAVRRAGDPNNEQFF.

This chain links TRBV19 with TRBJ1-3; tentative D call: TRBD1 (6 bases). There are 14 residues in the CDR3. From germline, CDR1 is LNHDA and CDR2 SQIVND (reference sequence). V was pared by 6 bases and J by 2 bases, with 11 bases between. The CDR3 nucleotides read TGTGCCAGTAGGGGAGGGGGACCTGGAAACACCATATATTTT. It specifies CASRGGGPGNTIYF.

The rearrangement links TRBV15 to TRBJ1-1; D possibly corresponds to TRBD1 (6 bases). Germline loops: CDR1 LNHNV, CDR2 YYDKDF (reference sequence). This CDR3 region has 13 residues. V lost 0 bases and J 8 bases, leaving 10 bases between the germline ends. CDR3: CATSRDRTEEAFF. The CDR3 DNA reads TGTGCCACCAGCAGAGATAGGACAGAGGAAGCTTTCTTT.

V and J are TRBV6-6 and TRBJ2-7; D possibly corresponds to TRBD2 (6 bases). Germline-derived CDR1 and CDR2 are MNHNY and SVGAGI (reference sequence). There are 15 residues in the CDR3. V lost 7 bases and J 0 bases, leaving 16 bases between the germline ends. In nucleotides, the CDR3 is TGTGCCAGCACTAACGGGGGTGTGAGCTCCTACGAGCAGTACTTC. This codes for CASTNGGVSSYEQYF.

The chain couples TRBV2 to TRBJ1-3; tentatively, D is TRBD1 (6 bases). CDR1 SNHLY and CDR2 FYNNEI come from the germline V gene. The V end was cut by 4 bases, the J end by 0 bases, with 22 bases between. This CDR3 region has 19 residues. The CDR3 DNA follows: TGTGCCAGCAGTGTTATCAGAAAAACCGGACAGTTCTCTGGAAACACCATATATTTT. Translated: CASSVIRKTGQFSGNTIYF.

The V and J genes are TRBV19 and TRBJ2-2; 7 bases map to TRBD2. With 6 bases clipped from V and 8 bases from J, the junction kept 12 bases outside the gene matches. The CDR3 contains 15 residues. Germline values: CDR1 LNHDA, CDR2 SQIVND (reference sequence). CDR3 nucleotide sequence: TGTGCCAGTAGCCTCCTGGCGGGGAGGGGTGGGGAGCTGTTTTTT. This codes for CASSLLAGRGGELFF.

The rearrangement joins TRBV19 to TRBJ2-4; 8 bases align to TRBD2. Trimming took 9 bases from V and 8 from J; bases not matched to a gene: 3. The CDR3 extends over 11 amino acids. Germline CDR1 and CDR2: LNHDA and SQIVND (reference sequence). The CDR3 sequence: CASAGGDIQYF. CDR3 nucleotides: TGTGCCAGCGCGGGGGGCGACATTCAGTACTTC.

This clone was seen a handful of times. The chain links TRBV5-1 to TRBJ2-1; D is ambiguous. CDR1 and CDR2 from the germline V gene are SGHRS and YFSETQ. V was pared by 0 bases and J by 0 bases, with 19 bases between. This CDR3 has 19 residues. CDR3 region: CASSLERYGGRSSYNEQFF. The DNA for the CDR3 is TGCGCCAGCAGCTTGGAAAGGTATGGCGGTAGGAGCTCCTACAATGAGCAGTTCTTC.

V gene TRBV2 combines with J gene TRBJ2-3; D is possibly TRBD2 (5 bases). Trimming took 5 bases from V and 0 from J, leaving 9 bases between them. The CDR3 is 14 amino acids. CDR1 is SNHLY and CDR2 is FYNNEI in the germline V gene. The CDR3 DNA reads TGTGCCAGCAGTACTAGTACTAGCACAGATACGCAGTATTTT. It codes for CASSTSTSTDTQYF.

V gene TRBV7-2 combines with J gene TRBJ2-4; no definite D call. V shed 3 bases and J shed 7 bases, with 7 bases lying between them. The germline V gene has CDR1 SGHTA and CDR2 FQGNSA. The CDR3 spans 12 residues. The chain's CDR3 is CASSFLFNIQYF. CDR3 nucleotides: TGTGCCAGCAGCTTCTTATTCAACATTCAGTACTTC.

The chain is built from TRBV30 and TRBJ1-4, with D possibly TRBD1 on 6 matching bases. The V gene lost 7 bases and the J gene lost 3 bases, with 12 bases spanning the gap. Germline CDR1 GTSNPN, CDR2 SVGIG (reference sequence). This CDR3 spans 13 amino acids. CDR3 in DNA: TGTGCCTACGCCGGGACATCTAATGAAAAACTGTTTTTT. Its translation: CAYAGTSNEKLFF.

The chain couples TRBV4-2 to TRBJ2-3; 11 nucleotides align to TRBD2. This CDR3 is built from 16 residues. Germline loops: CDR1 LGHNA, CDR2 YNFKEQ. The ends lost 3 bases at V and 4 bases at J; junction bases unmatched: 6. The CDR3 region has the DNA TGTGCCAGCAGCCACCTTAGCGGGAGGGCCCCAGATACGCAGTATTTT. This translates into CASSHLSGRAPDTQYF.

This chain joins TRBV5-1 and TRBJ2-2, with D perhaps matching TRBD2 (6 bases). The V and J ends lost 4 bases and 3 bases respectively, with 16 bases between them. The germline V gene has CDR1 SGHRS and CDR2 YFSETQ. This CDR3 is built from 16 residues. CDR3 residues: CASSPAGSRDTGELFF. The DNA for the CDR3 is TGCGCCAGCAGCCCGGCGGGGTCTCGGGACACCGGGGAGCTGTTTTTT.

V is TRBV27 and J is TRBJ1-2, with 7 bases aligning to TRBD1. The CDR3 runs 12 residues. Germline V CDR1 and CDR2: MNHEY, SMNVEV (reference sequence). With V trimmed by 4 bases and J by 8 bases, 4 bases remained unmatched. DNA for the CDR3: TGTGCCAGCAGTTCCCGGACAGGAGGCTACACCTTC. This codes for CASSSRTGGYTF.

The chain joins TRBV2 to TRBJ1-4; D may be TRBD1 (6 bases). The V gene's germline CDR1 is SNHLY and CDR2 FYNNEI. V was clipped by 6 bases and J by 4 bases, with 9 bases between them. The CDR3 runs 13 residues. The CDR3: CASRTGLNEKLFF. CDR3 sequence (DNA): TGTGCCAGCAGGACAGGACTTAATGAAAAACTGTTTTTT.

This chain links TRBV5-5 with TRBJ2-7; TRBD1 matches at 7 bases. This CDR3 has 15 residues. The V gene's germline CDR1 is SGHKS and CDR2 YYEKEE (reference sequence). The V gene end was trimmed by 0 bases and the J gene end by 2 bases; junction bases not matched to a gene: 5. CDR3 loop: CASSLEGTVTYEQYF. The CDR3 bases are TGTGCCAGCAGCTTGGAGGGGACAGTTACCTACGAGCAGTACTTC.

V gene TRBV30 combines with J gene TRBJ2-2; 9 bases match TRBD2. V was clipped by 4 bases and J by 4 bases; unmatched bases: 4. Germline CDR1 reads GTSNPN; CDR2 reads SVGIG (reference sequence). The CDR3 contains 14 residues. DNA for the CDR3: TGTGCCTGGAAGAGCGGGGGGAGCACCGGGGAGCTGTTTTTT. It codes for CAWKSGGSTGELFF.

V usage is TRBV4-2 and J usage is TRBJ2-7, with D perhaps TRBD2 (5 bases). Germline-derived CDR1 and CDR2 are LGHNA and YNFKEQ. This CDR3 has 14 amino acids. The V and J ends lost 0 bases and 3 bases respectively, with 9 bases between them. This CDR3 is CASSQDRESYEQYF. For the CDR3, the DNA is TGTGCCAGCAGCCAAGATAGGGAGAGCTACGAGCAGTACTTC.

V is TRBV7-2 and J is TRBJ1-2; D gene ambiguous. Trimming removed 5 bases from V and 5 bases from J, with 9 bases in between. The CDR3 is 12 residues long. Germline V CDR1 and CDR2: SGHTA, FQGNSA. CDR3 bases: TGTGCCAGCAGCCCCAGCGGTTATGGCTACACCTTC. Its translation is CASSPSGYGYTF.

This chain connects TRBV18 to TRBJ1-5, with D possibly being TRBD1 (6 bases). The germline V and J ends were trimmed by 5 bases and 4 bases, with 15 bases remaining between them. Per the germline V gene, CDR1 is KGHSH and CDR2 is LQKENI. This CDR3 comprises 15 residues. The CDR3 nucleotides are TGTGCCAGCTCATCCCGGGACAAGGAAAATCAGCCCCAGCATTTT. Amino acid sequence: CASSSRDKENQPQHF. Using reference TRBV18 and TRBJ1-5 for the parts outside the CDR3, the full variable domain is NAGVMQNPRHLVRRRGQEARLRCSPMKGHSHVYWYRQLPEEGLKFMVYLQKENIIDESGMPKERFSAEFPKEGPSILRIQQVVRGDSAAYFCASSSRDKENQPQHFGDGTRLSIL.

The chain combines TRBV4-1 with TRBJ2-7; perhaps TRBD2 as D (5 bases). This CDR3 has 20 amino acids. CDR1 and CDR2 from the germline V gene are MGHRA and YSYEKL. V shed 2 bases and J shed 4 bases, with 30 bases lying between them. The CDR3: CASSQLQNQKVGSLTYEQYF. CDR3 DNA: TGCGCCAGCAGCCAACTTCAAAATCAGAAGGTAGGGAGTTTAACTTACGAGCAGTACTTC.

This CDR3 reads CASSPAWQGSSAFF. CDR3 DNA sequence: TGTGCCAGCTCACCCGCATGGCAGGGTAGTTCGGCTTTCTTT. V is TRBV18 and J is TRBJ1-1; tentative D call: TRBD1 (5 bases). The CDR3 consists of 14 residues. Looked up from germline, CDR1 is KGHSH and CDR2 is LQKENI. V shed 3 bases and J shed 11 bases, with 19 bases lying between them.